The source of this T cell receptor beta chain is a study of beta chain features in type 1 diabetes. Study observations and caveats: Lower insertion and higher deletion counts appeared at VDJ junctions in type 1 diabetes patients. Type 1 diabetes patients had moderately but significantly shorter TCRB CDR3s in all four CD4+ subsets. PCR, the amplification step, might favor shorter templates, equally in patients and controls.

Of the isolated RNA, all was reverse transcribed, and so the sequenced material was expressed TCRB transcripts. Method: immunoSEQ multiplex PCR; TCRdb's copy keeps in-frame clones and lacks some. The sample lists approximately 400,000 clones, roughly 16% seen once, with approximately 0.02% in the top ten. The table lists this clone with a few counts. Its antigen is still unknown. CDR3 length: 16 amino acids. Germline-derived CDR1 and CDR2 are KGHSH and LQKENI. With V trimmed by 2 bases and J by 4 bases, 7 bases remained unmatched. By way of CD45RO/CCR7/CD25/CD127/CD95/CD27, the CD4+ regulatory, stem cell-like memory, central memory and naive cells were sorted.

The receptor comes from a woman younger than 30 in good health. The gene calls are TRBV18 and TRBJ2-1, with TRBD2 matching over 8 bases. The sample taken for sequencing was naive CD4+ T cells from blood. The CDR3 spells CASSPLASGSYNEQFF. The CDR3 DNA sequence: TGTGCCAGCTCACCATTGGCTAGCGGGTCTTACAATGAGCAGTTCTTC.